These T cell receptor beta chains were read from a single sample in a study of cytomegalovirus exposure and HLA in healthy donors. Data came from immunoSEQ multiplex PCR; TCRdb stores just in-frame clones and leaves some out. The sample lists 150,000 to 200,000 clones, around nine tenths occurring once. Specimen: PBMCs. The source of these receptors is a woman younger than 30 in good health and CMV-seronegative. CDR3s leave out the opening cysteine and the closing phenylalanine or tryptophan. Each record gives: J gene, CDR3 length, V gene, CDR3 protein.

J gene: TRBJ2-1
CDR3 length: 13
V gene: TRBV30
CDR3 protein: AWSVGRAVSREQF

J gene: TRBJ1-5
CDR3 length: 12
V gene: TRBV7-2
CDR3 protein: ASSPVGGNQPQH

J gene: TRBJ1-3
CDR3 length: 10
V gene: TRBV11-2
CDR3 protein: ATGTGGNTIY

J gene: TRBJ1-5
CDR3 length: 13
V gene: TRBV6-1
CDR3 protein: ASRAGTTQGQPQH

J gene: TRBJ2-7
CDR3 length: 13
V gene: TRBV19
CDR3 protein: ASSLSGASAYEQY

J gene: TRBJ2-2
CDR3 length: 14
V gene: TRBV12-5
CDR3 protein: ASGLARDSSTGELF

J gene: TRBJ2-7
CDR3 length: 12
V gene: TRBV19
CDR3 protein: ASSLQGSVHEQY

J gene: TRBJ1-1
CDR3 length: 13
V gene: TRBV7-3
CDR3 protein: ASAPSGYQNTEAF

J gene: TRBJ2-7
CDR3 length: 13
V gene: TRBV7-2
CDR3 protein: ASSLWREGAGEQY

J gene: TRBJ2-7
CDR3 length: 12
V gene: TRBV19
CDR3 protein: ASSFGTRPYEQY

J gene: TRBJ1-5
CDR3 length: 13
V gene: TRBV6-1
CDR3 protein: ASTVGTGSNQPQH

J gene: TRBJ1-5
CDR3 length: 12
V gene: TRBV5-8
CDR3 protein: ASSLGTQGWPQH

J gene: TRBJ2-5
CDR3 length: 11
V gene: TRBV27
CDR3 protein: ASSLFRGETQY

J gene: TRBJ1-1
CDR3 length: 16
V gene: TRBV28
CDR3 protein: ASRPMDGRGAANTEAF

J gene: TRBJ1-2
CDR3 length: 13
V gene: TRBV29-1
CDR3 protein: SVEHRRGPRYGYT

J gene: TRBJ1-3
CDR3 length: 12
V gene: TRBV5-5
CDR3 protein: ATSRRSAGNTIY

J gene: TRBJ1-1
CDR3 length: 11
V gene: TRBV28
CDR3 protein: ASRFEMNTEAF

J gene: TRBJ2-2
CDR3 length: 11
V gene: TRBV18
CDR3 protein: ASSRDSTGELF

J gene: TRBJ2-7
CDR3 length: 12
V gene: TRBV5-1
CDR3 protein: ASSHSGGGHEQY

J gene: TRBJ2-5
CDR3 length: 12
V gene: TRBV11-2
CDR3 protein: ASSLDLWRETQY

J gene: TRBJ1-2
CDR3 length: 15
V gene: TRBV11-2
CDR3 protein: ASSQPTTTGARYGYT

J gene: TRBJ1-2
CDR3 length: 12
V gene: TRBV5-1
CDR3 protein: ASSLGTPDYGYT

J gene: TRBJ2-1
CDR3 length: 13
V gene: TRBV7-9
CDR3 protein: ASSPGTTSLNEQF

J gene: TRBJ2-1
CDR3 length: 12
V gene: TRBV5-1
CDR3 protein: ASSSGQGSNEQF

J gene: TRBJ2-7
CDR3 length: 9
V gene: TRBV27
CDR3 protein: ASRTGYEQY

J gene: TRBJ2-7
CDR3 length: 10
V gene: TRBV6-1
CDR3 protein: AGRSSFYEQY

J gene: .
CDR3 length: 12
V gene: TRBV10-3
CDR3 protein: AIRGQGADYEQY

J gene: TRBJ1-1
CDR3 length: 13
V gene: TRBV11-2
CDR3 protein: ASSLGQGFVTEAF

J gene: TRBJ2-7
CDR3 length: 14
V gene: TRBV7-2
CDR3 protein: ASSLAGTSGAYEQY

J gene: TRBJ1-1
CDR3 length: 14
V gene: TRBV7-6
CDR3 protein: ASSPYQGGKNTEAF

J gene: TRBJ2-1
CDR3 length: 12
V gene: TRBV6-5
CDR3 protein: ASSLLAGNNEQF

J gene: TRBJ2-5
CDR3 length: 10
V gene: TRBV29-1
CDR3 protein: SHGRVQETQY

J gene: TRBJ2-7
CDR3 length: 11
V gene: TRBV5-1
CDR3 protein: ASSPLVRGEQY

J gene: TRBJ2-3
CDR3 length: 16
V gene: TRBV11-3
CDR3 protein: ASSSTSPLAGGTDTQY

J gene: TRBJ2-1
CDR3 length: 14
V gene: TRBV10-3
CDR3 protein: AISESAGGAYNEQF

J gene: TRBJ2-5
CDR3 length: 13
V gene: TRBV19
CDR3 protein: ASSIAGGLQETQY

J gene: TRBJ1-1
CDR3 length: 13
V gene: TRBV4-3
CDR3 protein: ASSRTTGVGTEAF

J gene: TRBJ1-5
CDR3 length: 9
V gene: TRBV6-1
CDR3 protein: ASSDHEPQH

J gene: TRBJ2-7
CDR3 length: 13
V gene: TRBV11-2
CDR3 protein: ASSHGERLGYEQY

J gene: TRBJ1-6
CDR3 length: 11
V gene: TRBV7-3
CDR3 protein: ASSLKARAPLH

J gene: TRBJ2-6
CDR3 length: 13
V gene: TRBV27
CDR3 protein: ASSPRGSGANVLT

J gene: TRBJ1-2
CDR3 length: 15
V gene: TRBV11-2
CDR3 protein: ASSSRIRDRSYYGYT

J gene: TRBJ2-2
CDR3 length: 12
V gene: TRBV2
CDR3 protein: ASSERWNTGELF

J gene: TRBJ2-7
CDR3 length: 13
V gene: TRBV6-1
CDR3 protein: ASSLQGRQSYEQY

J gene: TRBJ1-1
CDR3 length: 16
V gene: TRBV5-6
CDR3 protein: ASSLDRVRGRGSTEAF

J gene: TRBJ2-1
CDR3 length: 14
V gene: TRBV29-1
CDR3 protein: SVEGLAGGGYNEQF

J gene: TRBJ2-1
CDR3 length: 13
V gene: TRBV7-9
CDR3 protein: ASSLETGATNEQF

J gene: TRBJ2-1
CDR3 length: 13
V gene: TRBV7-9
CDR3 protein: ASSLGGGTANEQF

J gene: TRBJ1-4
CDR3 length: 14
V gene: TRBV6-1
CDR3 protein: ASSEAGAKGNEKLF